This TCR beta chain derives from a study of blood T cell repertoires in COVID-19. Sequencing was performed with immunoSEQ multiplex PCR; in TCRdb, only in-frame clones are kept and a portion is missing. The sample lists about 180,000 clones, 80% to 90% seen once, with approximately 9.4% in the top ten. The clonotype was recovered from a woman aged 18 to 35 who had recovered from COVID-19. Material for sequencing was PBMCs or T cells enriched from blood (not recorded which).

The CDR3: CASSEGARTEAFF. The DNA for the CDR3 is TGTGCCAGCAGCGAGGGGGCTCGCACTGAAGCTTTCTTT. The chain combines TRBV9 with TRBJ1-1; 7 bases match TRBD1. V was pared by 3 bases and J by 4 bases, with 3 bases of the junction left unmatched. Germline lookup yields CDR1 SGDLS and CDR2 YYNGEE. The CDR3 is 13 amino acids.